This T cell receptor beta chain comes out of a study of blood T cell repertoires in COVID-19. Trimming removed 1 base at V and 11 bases at J, with 12 bases between. The CDR3 sequence is 13 residues long. Germline lookup yields CDR1 MDHEN and CDR2 SYDVKM. The table came from immunoSEQ multiplex PCR; TCRdb's copy has only in-frame clones and leaves some out. The sample holds under 350,000 clones; around 87% are singletons and the top ten take roughly 1.3%. In this sample, this clone turned up a few times. This clonotype originated in a man in his sixties or seventies with acute or convalescent COVID-19. The chain is built from TRBV28 and TRBJ1-5, with TRBD1 as a possible D gene (5 bases). Material for sequencing was peripheral blood. CDR3 bases: TGTGCCAGCAGTTTATATCGGGGGGATTCCCAGCATTTT. It codes for CASSLYRGDSQHF.